A few counts support the clone carrying this T cell receptor beta chain. The antigen remains unidentified. This record comes from a study of identical twins. Study-wide results and limits: Recombination models fit unrelated individuals' TCR alpha sharing but underestimated twins'.

In germline, CDR1 is MNHEY, CDR2 SMNVEV (reference sequence). This CDR3 has 15 residues. The V gene lost 2 bases and the J gene lost 1 base, with 11 bases spanning the gap. Donors uniformly comprised healthy Caucasians. TCRdb ran MiXCR on the 5' RACE reads and lists one entry per CDR3 protein. The sample has over 550,000 distinct CDR3 sequences, about 7% seen once. This sample also belongs to another study, concerning yellow fever vaccine responses in identical twins. Per that study: The authors reported partly convergent, partly personalized vaccine responses in identical twins.

Sequencing was performed on PBMCs. The chain uses TRBV27 and TRBJ1-1, with D uncertain. This TCR was recovered from a woman younger than 35 in good health. CDR3 in amino acids: CASSLGFVGNTEAFF. Here the CDR3 DNA reads TGTGCCAGCAGTTTAGGGTTCGTAGGGAACACTGAAGCTTTCTTT.